This T cell receptor (beta chain) stems from a study of OX40 agonist ivuxolimab in advanced cancers. This clone was seen a single time. Sequencing was performed with immunoSEQ multiplex PCR; in TCRdb, only in-frame clones are kept and a portion is missing. The sample includes under 80,000 clones, 85% to 90% of them seen just once. The CDR3 is made up of 16 amino acids. V shed 7 bases and J 4 bases; nucleotides not matched to a gene: 10. CDR1 is SGHRS and CDR2 is YFSETQ in the germline V gene. The clonotype comes from an adult with an advanced solid tumor such as melanoma, head and neck, liver or kidney cancer. Sequenced material: CD4+ or CD8+ T cells sorted from blood, taken in a trial of the OX40 agonist ivuxolimab. The chain couples TRBV5-1 to TRBJ2-1; 11 nucleotides match TRBD1. CDR3 nucleotide sequence: TGCGCCAGCGGCAGGACAGGGGGCAACAATTACAATGAGCAGTTCTTC. It yields the protein CASGRTGGNNYNEQFF.